A selection of T cell receptor beta chains follows, all from one sample in a study of T cell responses to AZD1222 COVID-19 vaccine. Profiling relied on immunoSEQ multiplex PCR, and the TCRdb table lists in-frame clones only, not all of them. The data show 130,000 to 150,000 clones, about 91% seen once. Sequenced material: peripheral blood, taken 28 days after the second AZD1222 dose. The receptors shown here come from an adult who received the AZD1222 COVID-19 vaccine. The CDR3 runs from the conserved cysteine through the conserved F or W. The D gene is left open where the match is weak. Clone size is stated in some rows and not others, as once, few, many or a class when expanded.

j_call v_call clone_size d_call cdr3_aa cdr3_nt
TRBJ2-3 TRBV10-3 NA TRBD2 CAIRIAGDTDTQYF TGTGCCATCAGGATAGCGGGGGACACAGATACGCAGTATTTT
TRBJ1-6 TRBV4-1 NA TRBD1 CASSRVGQVNSPLHF TGCGCCAGCAGCCGCGTCGGACAGGTTAATTCACCCCTCCACTTT
TRBJ2-7 TRBV3-1/TRBV3-2 once TRBD2 CASSQGMASGPQEQYF TGTGCCAGCAGCCAAGGGATGGCTAGCGGCCCCCAGGAGCAGTACTTC
TRBJ2-2 TRBV7-9 NA TRBD1 CASSPRDRNTGELFF TGTGCCAGCAGCCCCCGGGACAGGAACACCGGGGAGCTGTTTTTT
TRBJ2-7 TRBV30 NA NA CAWSEYEQYF TGTGCCTGGAGTGAGTACGAGCAGTACTTC
TRBJ1-2 TRBV29-1 NA TRBD1 CSVVIERERLGRGLNGYTF TGCAGCGTTGTGATCGAGCGGGAGCGACTTGGTAGGGGGCTTAATGGCTACACCTTC
TRBJ1-5 TRBV21-1 once NA CASSKAGGQGACNQPQHF TGTGCCAGCAGCAAAGCTGGGGGGCAGGGGGCCTGCAATCAGCCCCAGCATTTT
TRBJ2-7 TRBV7-8 NA NA CASSFLPRDEQYF TGTGCCAGCAGCTTCCTGCCTCGGGACGAGCAGTACTTC
TRBJ2-3 TRBV13 NA NA CASSLDRWGESTDTQYF TGTGCCAGCAGCTTAGATCGCTGGGGAGAATCCACAGATACGCAGTATTTT
TRBJ2-5 TRBV24-1 NA TRBD1 CATSDPAMAGQVGETQYF TGTGCCACCAGTGATCCTGCCATGGCTGGACAGGTAGGGGAGACCCAGTACTTC
TRBJ2-4 TRBV7-9 once TRBD2 CASSPATSSSRDIQYF TGTGCCAGCAGCCCAGCGACTAGCTCGTCACGGGACATTCAGTACTTC
TRBJ2-3 TRBV4-3 NA NA CASSQGVTYTQYF TGCGCCAGCAGCCAGGGAGTAACTTATACGCAGTATTTT
TRBJ1-4 TRBV6-6 NA NA CASSYSGENEKLFF TGTGCCAGCAGTTACTCGGGGGAGAATGAAAAACTGTTTTTT
TRBJ1-1 TRBV27 NA NA CASSQGGRREAFF TGTGCCAGCTCACAAGGGGGTCGCAGAGAAGCTTTCTTT
TRBJ1-1 TRBV11-3 NA NA CASSRSSPQTAGTEAFF TGTGCCAGCAGCCGTTCCTCCCCCCAAACAGCAGGCACTGAAGCTTTCTTT
TRBJ2-1 TRBV2 NA TRBD2 CASSAPSGRAGAEYNEQFF TGTGCCAGCAGTGCCCCTAGCGGGAGGGCCGGGGCGGAATACAATGAGCAGTTCTTC
TRBJ1-5 TRBV19 NA NA CASSTTTSQPQHF TGTGCCAGTAGTACCACAACTAGTCAGCCCCAGCATTTT
TRBJ2-2 TRBV18 NA TRBD2 CASSPPTSGGAAGELFF TGTGCCAGCTCACCACCAACTAGCGGGGGGGCCGCCGGGGAGCTGTTTTTT
TRBJ2-2 TRBV5-5 once NA CASSFRDTGELFF TGTGCCAGCAGCTTCAGGGACACCGGGGAGCTGTTTTTT
TRBJ2-7 TRBV14 few NA CASSQGYLYEQYF TGTGCCAGCTCCCAAGGCTACCTCTACGAGCAGTACTTC
TRBJ1-4 TRBV11-2 NA NA CASSLGTGYEKLFF TGTGCCAGCAGCTTAGGGACGGGATATGAAAAACTGTTTTTT
TRBJ2-7 TRBV6-5 NA NA CASSSPGRGRYEQYF TGTGCCAGCAGTTCACCGGGCAGGGGGAGGTACGAGCAGTACTTC
TRBJ1-6 TRBV5-1 NA NA CASSLEGRENSPLHF TGCGCCAGCAGCTTGGAAGGACGGGAAAATTCACCCCTCCACTTT
TRBJ1-1 TRBV7-9 NA NA CASSLGGDGTEAFF TGTGCCAGCAGCTTAGGGGGCGACGGCACTGAAGCTTTCTTT
TRBJ1-2 TRBV19 NA NA CASSLSTDGMGYTF TGTGCCAGTAGTCTCTCGACAGATGGAATGGGCTACACCTTC
TRBJ1-5 TRBV6-5 NA NA CASSYGGNQPQHF TGTGCCAGCAGTTACGGGGGTAATCAGCCCCAGCATTTT
TRBJ1-5 TRBV29-1 NA NA CSVALGDQPQHF TGCAGCGTTGCTCTCGGGGATCAGCCCCAGCATTTT
TRBJ2-7 TRBV5-6 few NA CASSSLYEQYF TGTGCCAGCAGCTCGTTATACGAGCAGTACTTC
TRBJ2-7 TRBV5-6 NA NA CASSLTAFSIEEQYF TGTGCCAGCAGCCTAACGGCGTTCTCCATTGAGGAGCAGTACTTC
TRBJ1-2 TRBV2 NA NA CASSGTLNFGYTF TGTGCCAGCAGCGGGACCCTGAACTTTGGCTACACCTTC
TRBJ1-3 TRBV11-2 NA NA CASSPGPFSGNTIYF TGTGCCAGCAGCCCCGGGCCCTTCTCTGGAAACACCATATATTTT
TRBJ2-2 TRBV4-1 NA TRBD2 CASSQGTLAGQNTGELFF TGCGCCAGCAGCCAAGGAACTCTAGCGGGTCAGAACACCGGGGAGCTGTTTTTT
TRBJ2-2 TRBV24-1 NA TRBD1 CATSGAGGGGELFF TGTGCCACCAGTGGGGCAGGGGGTGGCGGGGAGCTGTTTTTT
TRBJ1-2 TRBV18 NA NA CASSPPGQGYGYTF TGTGCCAGCTCACCCCCGGGCCAGGGCTATGGCTACACCTTC
TRBJ1-6 TRBV5-1 NA TRBD1 CASSFGQGYNSPLHF TGCGCCAGCAGCTTCGGACAGGGATATAATTCACCCCTCCACTTT
TRBJ2-5 TRBV5-1 NA TRBD2 CASSLAPGLVGQETQYF TGCGCCAGCAGCTTGGCCCCGGGACTAGTAGGCCAAGAGACCCAGTACTTC
TRBJ1-3 TRBV9 NA NA CASSVGVLSGNTIYF TGTGCCAGCAGCGTAGGGGTCCTCTCTGGAAACACCATATATTTT
TRBJ1-5 TRBV7-2 few NA CASSSRGPNSNQPQHF TGTGCCAGCAGCTCGCGAGGCCCAAATAGCAATCAGCCCCAGCATTTT
TRBJ1-5 TRBV29-1 once TRBD1 CSVSGTGSNQPQHF TGCAGCGTCTCCGGGACAGGGAGTAATCAGCCCCAGCATTTT
TRBJ2-5 TRBV27 NA TRBD1 CASSDRDGGKETQYF TGTGCCAGCAGTGACAGGGACGGTGGAAAAGAGACCCAGTACTTC
TRBJ1-2 TRBV6-7 few NA CASSYAGRSLYGYTF TGTGCCAGCAGTTACGCAGGGAGGTCCCTATATGGCTACACCTTC
TRBJ1-2 TRBV27 once TRBD1 CASSSTGQGYGYTF TGTGCCAGCAGTTCCACGGGACAGGGCTACGGCTACACCTTC
TRBJ1-3 TRBV7-3 NA TRBD1 CASSSGQGGNTIYF TGTGCCAGCAGCTCCGGACAGGGCGGAAACACCATATATTTT
TRBJ2-7 TRBV6-5 NA NA CASTGVGTYEQYF TGTGCCAGCACGGGGGTAGGGACCTACGAGCAGTACTTC
TRBJ1-4 TRBV18 NA TRBD1 CASSPPAGTGTTNEKLFF TGTGCCAGCTCTCCACCTGCAGGGACAGGCACAACTAATGAAAAACTGTTTTTT
TRBJ2-5 TRBV9 NA TRBD2 CASSLRLAGETQYF TGTGCCAGCAGCTTGCGACTAGCAGGAGAGACCCAGTACTTC
TRBJ1-3 TRBV19 NA NA CASSSTALSGNTIYF TGTGCCAGTTCCTCTACGGCTCTCTCTGGAAACACCATATATTTT
TRBJ2-2 TRBV5-1 few NA CASSKDTFTGELFF TGCGCCAGCAGCAAGGACACTTTCACCGGGGAGCTGTTTTTT
TRBJ2-2 TRBV5-1 NA TRBD1 CASSWTGLNTGELFF TGCGCCAGCAGCTGGACAGGGTTGAACACCGGGGAGCTGTTTTTT
TRBJ1-5 TRBV2 NA TRBD1 CASSPLGTAQNQPQHF TGTGCCAGCAGCCCCCTCGGGACAGCGCAAAATCAGCCCCAGCATTTT
TRBJ2-5 TRBV7-9 once NA CASSFGETQYF TGTGCCAGCAGCTTCGGAGAGACCCAGTACTTC
TRBJ1-2 TRBV5-1 NA NA CASSLTTTTNYGYTF TGCGCCAGCAGCTTGACGACAACTACTAACTATGGCTACACCTTC
TRBJ1-2 TRBV9 NA NA CASSPSPGFNYGYTF TGTGCCAGCAGCCCAAGCCCGGGATTTAACTATGGCTACACCTTC
TRBJ1-4 TRBV9 NA NA CASSVGRAGGTNEKLFF TGTGCCAGCAGCGTAGGCAGGGCTGGGGGAACTAATGAAAAACTGTTTTTT